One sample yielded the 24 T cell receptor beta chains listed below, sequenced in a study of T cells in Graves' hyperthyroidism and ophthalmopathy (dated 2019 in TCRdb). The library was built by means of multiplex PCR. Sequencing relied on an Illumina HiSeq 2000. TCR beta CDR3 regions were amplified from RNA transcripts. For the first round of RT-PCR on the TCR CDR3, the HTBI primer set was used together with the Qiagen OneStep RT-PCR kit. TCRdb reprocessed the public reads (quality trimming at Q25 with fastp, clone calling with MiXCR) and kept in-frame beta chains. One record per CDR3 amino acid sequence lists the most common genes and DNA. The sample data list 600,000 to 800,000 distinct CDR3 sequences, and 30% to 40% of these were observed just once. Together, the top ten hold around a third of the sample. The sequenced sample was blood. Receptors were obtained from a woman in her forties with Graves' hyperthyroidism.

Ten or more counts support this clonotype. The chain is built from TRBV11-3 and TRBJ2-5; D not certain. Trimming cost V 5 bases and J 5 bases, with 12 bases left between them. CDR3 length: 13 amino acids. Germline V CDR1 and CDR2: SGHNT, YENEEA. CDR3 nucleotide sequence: TGTGCCAGCAGCCCCCGACCAGAGGAGACCCAGTACTTC. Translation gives CASSPRPEETQYF.

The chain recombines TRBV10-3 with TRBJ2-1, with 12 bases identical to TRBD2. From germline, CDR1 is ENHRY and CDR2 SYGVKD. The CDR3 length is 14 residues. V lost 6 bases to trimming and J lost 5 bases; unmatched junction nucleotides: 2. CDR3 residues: CAISASGRDNEQFF. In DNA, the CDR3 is TGTGCCATCAGCGCTAGCGGGAGGGACAATGAGCAGTTCTTC.

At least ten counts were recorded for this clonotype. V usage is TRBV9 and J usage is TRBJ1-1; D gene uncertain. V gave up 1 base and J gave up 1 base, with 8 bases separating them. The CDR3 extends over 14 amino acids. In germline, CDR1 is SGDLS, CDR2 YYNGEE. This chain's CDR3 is CASSVSGRNTEAFF. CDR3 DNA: TGTGCCAGCAGCGTAAGTGGGAGGAACACTGAAGCTTTCTTT.

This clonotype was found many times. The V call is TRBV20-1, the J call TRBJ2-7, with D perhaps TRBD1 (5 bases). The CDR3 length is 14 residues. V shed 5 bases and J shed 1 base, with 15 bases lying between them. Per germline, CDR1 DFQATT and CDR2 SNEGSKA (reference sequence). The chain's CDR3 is CSAPRRVGSYEQYF. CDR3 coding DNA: TGCAGTGCTCCACGCAGGGTGGGGTCCTACGAGCAGTACTTC.

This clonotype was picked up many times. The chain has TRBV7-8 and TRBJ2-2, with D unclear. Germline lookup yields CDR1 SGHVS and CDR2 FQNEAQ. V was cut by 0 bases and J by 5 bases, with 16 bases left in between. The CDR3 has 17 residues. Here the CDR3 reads CASSLAPGGSRTGELFF. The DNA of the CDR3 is TGTGCCAGCAGCTTAGCTCCCGGCGGCAGTCGGACCGGGGAGCTGTTTTTT.

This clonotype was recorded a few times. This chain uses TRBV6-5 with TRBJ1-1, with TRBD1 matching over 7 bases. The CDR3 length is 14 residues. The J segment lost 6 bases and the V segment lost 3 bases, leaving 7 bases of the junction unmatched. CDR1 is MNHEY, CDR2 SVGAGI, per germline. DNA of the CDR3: TGTGCCAGCAGTTATCTGGCCGGACAGGCTGAAGCTTTCTTT. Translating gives CASSYLAGQAEAFF.

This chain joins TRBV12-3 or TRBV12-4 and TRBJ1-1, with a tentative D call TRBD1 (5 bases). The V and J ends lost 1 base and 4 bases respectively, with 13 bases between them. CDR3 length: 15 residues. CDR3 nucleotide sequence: TGTGCCAGCAGTTTAGTTGGGGGGTTGGGCACTGAAGCTTTCTTT. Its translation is CASSLVGGLGTEAFF.

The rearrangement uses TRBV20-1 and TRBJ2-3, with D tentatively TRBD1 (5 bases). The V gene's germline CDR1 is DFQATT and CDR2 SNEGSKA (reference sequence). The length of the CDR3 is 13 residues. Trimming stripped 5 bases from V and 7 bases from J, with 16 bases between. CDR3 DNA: TGCAGTGCTTCACAGGATATGCGGAATACGCAGTATTTT. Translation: CSASQDMRNTQYF.

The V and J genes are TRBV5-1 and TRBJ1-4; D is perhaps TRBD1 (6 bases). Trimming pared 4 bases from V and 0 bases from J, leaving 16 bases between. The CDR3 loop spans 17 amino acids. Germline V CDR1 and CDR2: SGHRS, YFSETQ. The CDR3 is CASSGGRWESTNEKLFF. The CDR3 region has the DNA TGCGCCAGCAGCGGGGGGCGATGGGAATCAACTAATGAAAAACTGTTTTTT.

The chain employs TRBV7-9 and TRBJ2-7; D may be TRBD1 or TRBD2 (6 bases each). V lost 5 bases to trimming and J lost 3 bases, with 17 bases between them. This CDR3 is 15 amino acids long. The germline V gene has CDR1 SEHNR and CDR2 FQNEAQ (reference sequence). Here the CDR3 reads CASSLSGAAIYEQYF. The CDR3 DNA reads TGTGCCAGCAGCCTGTCGGGGGCGGCCATCTACGAGCAGTACTTC.

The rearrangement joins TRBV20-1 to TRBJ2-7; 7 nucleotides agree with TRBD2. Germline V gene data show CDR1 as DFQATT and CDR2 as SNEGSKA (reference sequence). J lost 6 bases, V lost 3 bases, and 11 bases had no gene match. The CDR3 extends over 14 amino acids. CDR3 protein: CSASGGVAVSEQYF. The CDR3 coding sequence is TGCAGTGCTAGTGGGGGGGTCGCGGTCTCCGAGCAGTACTTC.

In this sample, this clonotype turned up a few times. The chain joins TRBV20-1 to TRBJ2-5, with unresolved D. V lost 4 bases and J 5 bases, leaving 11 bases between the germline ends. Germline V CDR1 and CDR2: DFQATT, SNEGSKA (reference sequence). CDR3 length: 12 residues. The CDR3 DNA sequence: TGCAGTGCTAAGTGGGGTAGGGAGACCCAGTACTTC. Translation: CSAKWGRETQYF.

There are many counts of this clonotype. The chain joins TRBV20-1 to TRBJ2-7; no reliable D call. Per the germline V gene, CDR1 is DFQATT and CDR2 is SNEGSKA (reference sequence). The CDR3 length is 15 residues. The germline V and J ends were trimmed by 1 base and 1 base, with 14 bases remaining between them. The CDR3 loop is CSARGRRTGSYEQYF. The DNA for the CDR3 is TGCAGTGCTAGAGGTCGCAGGACCGGATCCTACGAGCAGTACTTC.

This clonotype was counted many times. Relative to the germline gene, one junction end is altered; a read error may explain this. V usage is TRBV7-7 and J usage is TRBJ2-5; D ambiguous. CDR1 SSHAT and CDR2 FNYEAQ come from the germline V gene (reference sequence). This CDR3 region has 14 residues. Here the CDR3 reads CASSPTNLQETQYF. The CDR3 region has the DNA TGTGCTAGCAGCCCGACAAATCTGCAAGAGACCCAGTACTTC. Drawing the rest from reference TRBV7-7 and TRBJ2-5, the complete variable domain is GAGVSQSPRYKVTKRGQDVTLRCDPISSHATLYWYQQALGQGPEFLTYFNYEAQPDKSGLPSDRFSAERPEGSISTLTIQRTEQRDSAMYRCASSPTNLQETQYFGPGTRLLVL.

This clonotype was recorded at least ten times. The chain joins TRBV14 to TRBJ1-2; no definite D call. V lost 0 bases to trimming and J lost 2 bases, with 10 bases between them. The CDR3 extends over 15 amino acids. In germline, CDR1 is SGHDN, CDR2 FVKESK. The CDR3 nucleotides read TGTGCCAGCAGCCAAGAGGGAGACCTCAACTATGGCTACACCTTC. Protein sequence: CASSQEGDLNYGYTF.

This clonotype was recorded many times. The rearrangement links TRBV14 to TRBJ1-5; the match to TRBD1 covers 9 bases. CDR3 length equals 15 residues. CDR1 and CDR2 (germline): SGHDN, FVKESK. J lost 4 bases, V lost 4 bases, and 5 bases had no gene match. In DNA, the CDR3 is TGTGCCAGCAGCCCCACGGGACAGGGAAATCAGCCCCAGCATTTT. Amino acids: CASSPTGQGNQPQHF.

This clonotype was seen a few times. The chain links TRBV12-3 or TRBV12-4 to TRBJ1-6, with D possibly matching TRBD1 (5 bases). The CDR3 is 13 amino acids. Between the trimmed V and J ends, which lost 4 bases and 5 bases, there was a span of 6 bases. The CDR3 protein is CASSWGNNSPLHF. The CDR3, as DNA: TGTGCCAGCAGTTGGGGGAATAATTCACCCCTCCACTTT.

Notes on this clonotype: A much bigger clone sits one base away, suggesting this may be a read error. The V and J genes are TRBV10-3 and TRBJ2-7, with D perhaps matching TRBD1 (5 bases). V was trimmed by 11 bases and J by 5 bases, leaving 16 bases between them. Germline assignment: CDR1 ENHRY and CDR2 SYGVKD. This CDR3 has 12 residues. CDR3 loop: CAVKGSQDEQYF. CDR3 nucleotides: TGTGCCGTCAAGGGGTCTCAGGACGAGCAGTACTTC.

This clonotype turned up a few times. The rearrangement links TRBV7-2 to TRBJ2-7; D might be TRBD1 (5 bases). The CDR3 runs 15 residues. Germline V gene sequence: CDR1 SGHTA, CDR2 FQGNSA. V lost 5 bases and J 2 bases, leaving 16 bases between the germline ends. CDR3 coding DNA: TGTGCCAGCAGCCACCTCGACAGAAGCCCCTACGAGCAGTACTTC. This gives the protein CASSHLDRSPYEQYF.

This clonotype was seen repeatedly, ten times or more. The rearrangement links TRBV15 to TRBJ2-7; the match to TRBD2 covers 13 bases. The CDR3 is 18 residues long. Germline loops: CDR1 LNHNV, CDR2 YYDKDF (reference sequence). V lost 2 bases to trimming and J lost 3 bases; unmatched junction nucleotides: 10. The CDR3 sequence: CATSRYAGTSGTNYEQYF. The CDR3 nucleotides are TGTGCCACCAGCAGATACGCCGGGACTAGCGGGACCAACTACGAGCAGTACTTC.

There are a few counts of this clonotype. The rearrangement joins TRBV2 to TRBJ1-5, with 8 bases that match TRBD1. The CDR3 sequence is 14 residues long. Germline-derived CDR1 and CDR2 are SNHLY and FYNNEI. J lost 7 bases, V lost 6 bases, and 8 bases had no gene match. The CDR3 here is CASSRAGGRQPQHF. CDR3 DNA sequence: TGTGCCAGCAGCCGGGCAGGGGGCCGACAGCCCCAGCATTTT.

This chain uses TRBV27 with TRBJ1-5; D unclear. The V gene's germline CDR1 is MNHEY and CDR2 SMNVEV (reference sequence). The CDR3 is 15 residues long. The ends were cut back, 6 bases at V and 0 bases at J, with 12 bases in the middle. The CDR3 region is CASRLRFDSNQPQHF. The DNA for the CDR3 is TGTGCCAGCAGATTACGATTCGATAGCAATCAGCCCCAGCATTTT.

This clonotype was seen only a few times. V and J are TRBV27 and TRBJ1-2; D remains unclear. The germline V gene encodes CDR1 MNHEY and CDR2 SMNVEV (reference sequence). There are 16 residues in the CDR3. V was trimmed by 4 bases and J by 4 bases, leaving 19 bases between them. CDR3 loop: CASSYRGNSLPYGYTF. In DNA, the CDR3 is TGTGCCAGCAGTTATCGCGGGAACAGTCTTCCCTATGGCTACACCTTC.

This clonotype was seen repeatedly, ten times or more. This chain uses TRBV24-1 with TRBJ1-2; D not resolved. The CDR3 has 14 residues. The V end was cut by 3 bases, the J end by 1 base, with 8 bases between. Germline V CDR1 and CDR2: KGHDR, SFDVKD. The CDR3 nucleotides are TGTGCCACCAGTGATCCGACAAGTAACTATGGCTACACCTTC. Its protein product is CATSDPTSNYGYTF.